This T cell receptor beta chain was sequenced in a study of blood T cell repertoires in COVID-19. This CDR3 region has 15 residues. V lost 6 bases and J 2 bases, leaving 14 bases between the germline ends. Germline V gene sequence: CDR1 SGHDT, CDR2 YYEEEE. In this sample, this clone turned up once. The data were produced by immunoSEQ multiplex PCR, yet TCRdb's version contains in-frame clones alone and is incomplete. The profile shows roughly 88,000 clones, over 75% of them singletons. Specimen: peripheral blood. The clonotype was recovered from a woman aged 80 or over with active or convalescent COVID-19. J is TRBJ2-2 and V is TRBV5-6; tentative D call: TRBD2 (5 bases). This chain's CDR3 is CASIPGSQNTGELFF. The CDR3 coding sequence is TGTGCCAGCATCCCGGGGAGTCAAAACACCGGGGAGCTGTTTTTT.